The sequence of this T cell receptor beta chain was determined in a study of cytomegalovirus exposure and HLA in healthy donors. V lost 3 bases and J lost 2, with 17 bases in between. The CDR3 is 16 residues long. Germline-derived CDR1 and CDR2 are SGHDT and YYEEEE. The PCR used 60 Vbeta and 13 Jbeta primers. Generated by immunoSEQ multiplex PCR, the TCRdb table keeps only in-frame clones and is missing some. Of 110,000 to 150,000 clones in the sample, 76% were seen once. In its sample, this clone was seen a few times. Sequences were obtained from PBMCs. This TCR derives from a middle-aged woman in good health and CMV-seronegative. The genes are TRBV5-6 and TRBJ1-1; D might be TRBD1 (5 bases). The CDR3 here is CASSSPWVGANTEAFF. DNA of the CDR3: TGTGCCAGCAGCTCGCCTTGGGTAGGGGCTAACACTGAAGCTTTCTTT.